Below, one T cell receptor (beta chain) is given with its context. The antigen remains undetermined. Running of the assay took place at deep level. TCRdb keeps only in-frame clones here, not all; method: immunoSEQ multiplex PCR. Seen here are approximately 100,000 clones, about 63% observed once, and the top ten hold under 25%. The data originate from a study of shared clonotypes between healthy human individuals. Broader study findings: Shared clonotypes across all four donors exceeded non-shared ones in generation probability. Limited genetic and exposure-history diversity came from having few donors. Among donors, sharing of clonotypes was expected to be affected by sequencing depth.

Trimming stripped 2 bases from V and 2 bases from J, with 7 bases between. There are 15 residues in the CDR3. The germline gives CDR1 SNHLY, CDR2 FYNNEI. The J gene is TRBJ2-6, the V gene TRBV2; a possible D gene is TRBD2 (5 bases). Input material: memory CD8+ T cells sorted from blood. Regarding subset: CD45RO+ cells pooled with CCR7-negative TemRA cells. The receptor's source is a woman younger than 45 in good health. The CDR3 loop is CASSETRAGANVLTF. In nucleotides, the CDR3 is TGTGCCAGCAGTGAAACTAGGGCTGGGGCCAACGTCCTGACTTTC. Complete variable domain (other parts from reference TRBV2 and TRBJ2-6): EPEVTQTPSHQVTQMGQEVILRCVPISNHLYFYWYRQILGQKVEFLVSFYNNEISEKSEIFDDQFSVERPDGSNFTLKIRSTKLEDSAMYFCASSETRAGANVLTFGAGSRLTVL.